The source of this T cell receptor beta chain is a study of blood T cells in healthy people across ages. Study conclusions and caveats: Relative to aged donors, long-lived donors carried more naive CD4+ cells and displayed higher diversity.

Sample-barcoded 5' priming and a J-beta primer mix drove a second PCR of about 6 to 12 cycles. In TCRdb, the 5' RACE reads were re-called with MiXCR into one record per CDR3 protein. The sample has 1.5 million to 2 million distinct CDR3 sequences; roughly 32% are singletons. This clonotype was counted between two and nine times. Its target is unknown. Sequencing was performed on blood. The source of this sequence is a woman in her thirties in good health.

CDR3 loop: CASSLSTGPGTDTQYF. Written as DNA, the CDR3 is TGTGCCAGCAGCTTAAGTACCGGGCCAGGCACAGATACGCAGTATTTT. V gene TRBV7-3 combines with J gene TRBJ2-3, with D unclear. V was clipped by 1 base and J by 1 base, with 12 bases between them. CDR1 is SGHTA, CDR2 FQGTGA, per germline. This CDR3 is built from 16 residues.